This T cell receptor beta chain emerged from a study of blood T cells in healthy people across ages. Only a few counts were recorded for this clonotype. Primed by a sample-barcoded 5' primer and a J-beta primer mix, a second PCR proceeded for roughly 7 to 11 cycles. Every sample produced at least 3 million CDR3-containing paired-end reads. MiXCR was run by TCRdb on the 5' RACE reads, yielding one entry per CDR3 protein. The sample has approximately 1,000,000 distinct CDR3 sequences, less than 50% seen once. Per the germline V gene, CDR1 is SGDLS and CDR2 is YYNGEE. The CDR3 is 15 amino acids. V shed 2 bases and J shed 3 bases, with 13 bases lying between them.

Sequenced: blood. V gene TRBV9 combines with J gene TRBJ2-3, with D possibly TRBD2 on 6 matching bases. The clonotype comes from a woman aged 60-70 years in good health. The CDR3 is CASSVGGAGTDTQYF. CDR3 coding DNA: TGTGCCAGCAGCGTGGGGGGAGCCGGGACAGATACGCAGTATTTT.